The clone carrying this T cell receptor (beta chain) was found many times. Antigen: not known. These data are taken from a study of T cell repertoires in cytomegalovirus infection. At the level of the study: Indicated by public TCR beta signatures were CMV infection and matching HLA type. The study, taken as a whole, reports: HLA-C-restricted CMV-specific TCR beta clonotypes prevailed in the ex vivo response.

The germline V gene encodes CDR1 SGHVS and CDR2 FNYEAQ. The CDR3 contains 19 residues. With 5 bases removed from V and 0 bases from J, the gap between germline ends came to 23 bases. TCRdb reprocessed the reads via MiXCR and lists one record per CDR3 protein. Found here are approximately 990,000 distinct CDR3 sequences, approximately 33% of them singletons; the top ten hold 13%. This chain connects TRBV7-6 to TRBJ1-3; D possibly corresponds to TRBD1 (5 bases). This TCR came from a human donor in good health (CMV status not recorded). Some clones in this sample may be carry-over from other donors' samples. The starting material was cultured CD8+ T cells from PBMCs, obtained from culture after CMV antigen stimulation. The CDR3 bases are TGTGCCAGCAGCCACTTTAAGCAACGGGGCCTGAGCTCTGGAAACACCATATATTTT. As protein: CASSHFKQRGLSSGNTIYF.